Below are 22 T cell receptor beta chains sequenced from a single sample in a study of control samples from healthy donors and cancer patients. Generated by immunoSEQ multiplex PCR, the TCRdb table keeps only in-frame clones and is missing some. The profile shows 100,000 to 110,000 clones, roughly 87% of them singletons. The sample taken for sequencing was blood. The receptors come from a woman aged 50 to 60 in good health.

The chain uses TRBV6-2 or TRBV6-3 and TRBJ1-1; no definite D call. CDR3 length: 13 amino acids. The V end lost 4 bases, the J end lost 4 bases, and 10 bases lay between the germline ends. Germline V gene lookup returns CDR1 MNHEY and CDR2 SVGEGT. The CDR3 DNA follows: TGTGCCAGCAGTTGGACTGTCCTCACTGAAGCTTTCTTT. Translating gives CASSWTVLTEAFF.

The chain combines TRBV3-1 (or the pseudogene TRBV3-2) with TRBJ2-1; 11 bases fit TRBD2. Trimming at V came to 6 bases and at J to 4 bases, leaving 5 bases not matched to a gene. Per the germline V gene, CDR1 is LGHDT and CDR2 is YNNKEL (reference sequence). The CDR3 runs 15 residues. The CDR3 DNA is TGTGCCAGCAGTCAGACTAGCGGGACTTACAATGAGCAGTTCTTC. Its protein product is CASSQTSGTYNEQFF.

The chain uses TRBV19 and TRBJ2-2; 7 positions agree with TRBD2. The CDR3 contains 15 residues. CDR1 and CDR2 (germline): LNHDA, SQIVND (reference sequence). Germline trimming cut 7 bases from V and 1 base from J; bases unmatched to any gene: 6. CDR3 protein: CASISGGKNTGELFF. The CDR3 DNA reads TGTGCCAGTATTTCGGGGGGAAAGAACACCGGGGAGCTGTTTTTT.

V and J are TRBV30 and TRBJ1-2; D is undetermined. Germline V lookup: CDR1 GTSNPN, CDR2 SVGIG (reference sequence). This CDR3 spans 16 amino acids. Between the trimmed V and J ends, which lost 4 bases and 4 bases, there was a span of 22 bases. DNA of the CDR3: TGTGCCTGGATCAAGGAAAGGCGTACCTCTAGCTATGGCTACACCTTC. Its protein product is CAWIKERRTSSYGYTF.

This chain connects TRBV11-1 to TRBJ1-2, with D perhaps TRBD1 (6 bases). Germline lookup yields CDR1 SGHAT and CDR2 FQDESV (reference sequence). V was shortened by 4 bases and J by 6 bases, with 18 bases between the two germline ends. The CDR3 is made up of 15 amino acids. The chain's CDR3 is CASSSTRAGGDGYTF. CDR3 sequence (DNA): TGTGCCAGCAGCTCTACCCGGGCGGGGGGCGATGGCTACACCTTC.

Concerning this clone itself: Other DNA sequences from this sample encode an identical CDR3 as well. The V and J genes are TRBV19 and TRBJ1-5; unclear D gene. The germline gives CDR1 LNHDA, CDR2 SQIVND (reference sequence). Trimming took 3 bases from V and 2 from J, leaving 2 bases between them. The CDR3 loop spans 12 amino acids. CDR3 sequence reads: CASSIGNQPQHF. CDR3 nucleotides: TGTGCCAGTAGTATCGGCAATCAGCCCCAGCATTTT.

The chain has TRBV12-3 or TRBV12-4 and TRBJ2-7, with D uncertain. V gave up 6 bases and J gave up 3 bases, with 3 bases separating them. This CDR3 is 10 amino acids long. The CDR3 spells CASRDYEQYV. The CDR3 region has the DNA TGTGCCAGCAGGGACTACGAGCAGTACGTC.

The V gene is TRBV6-6, the J gene TRBJ2-7, with D possibly being TRBD2 (6 bases). V shed 8 bases and J shed 2 bases, with 10 bases lying between them. This CDR3 contains 12 residues. CDR1 MNHNY and CDR2 SVGAGI come from the germline V gene (reference sequence). This CDR3 is CASRREPYEQYF. The CDR3 bases are TGTGCCAGCCGGCGGGAACCCTACGAGCAGTACTTC.

The chain uses TRBV18 and TRBJ2-1; D might be TRBD2 (5 bases). Per the germline V gene, CDR1 is KGHSH and CDR2 is LQKENI. Deletions cut 6 bases from V and 5 bases from J, with 20 bases between. This CDR3 contains 16 residues. This CDR3 reads CASSLDAAALNNEQFF. For the CDR3, the DNA is TGTGCCAGCTCCCTGGATGCAGCGGCACTTAACAATGAGCAGTTCTTC.

The V call is TRBV4-2, the J call TRBJ2-3; 11 positions match TRBD2. The ends lost 4 bases at V and 5 bases at J; junction bases unmatched: 8. Germline V gene data show CDR1 as LGHNA and CDR2 as YNFKEQ. The CDR3 totals 16 residues. In nucleotides, the CDR3 is TGTGCCAGCAGCCCTGTAGCGGGGGGGCTCTTAGATACGCAGTATTTT. It encodes CASSPVAGGLLDTQYF.

The rearrangement joins TRBV11-2 to TRBJ1-4; TRBD1 matches 7 bases. The V and J ends lost 6 bases and 1 base, in that order; junction bases with no gene match: 5. Germline loops: CDR1 SGHAT, CDR2 FQNNGV. The CDR3 consists of 15 residues. The CDR3 nucleotides are TGTGCCAGCAGTCGAACAGGGGTAACTAATGAAAAACTGTTTTTT. Its translation is CASSRTGVTNEKLFF.

The chain uses TRBV5-1 and TRBJ2-1; perhaps TRBD2 as D (6 bases). The CDR3 is made up of 15 amino acids. V shed 1 base and J shed 8 bases, with 16 bases lying between them. Germline V gene data show CDR1 as SGHRS and CDR2 as YFSETQ. The CDR3 region has the DNA TGCGCCAGCAGCTTGACGGGACTCCGAGGCGATGAGCAGTTCTTC. Its protein is CASSLTGLRGDEQFF.

As DNA, the CDR3 is TGTGCCAGCATGCCCTTTTCCCCCCGCGGGGAGCTGTTTTTT. The encoded protein is CASMPFSPRGELFF. The chain carries TRBV2 and TRBJ2-2; D call uncertain. The germline CDR1 and CDR2 sequences are SNHLY and FYNNEI. The CDR3 runs 14 residues. V was trimmed by 7 bases and J by 7 bases, leaving 16 bases between them.

The CDR3 spells CASSQDLTSGAPWGYTF. DNA for the CDR3: TGCGCCAGCAGCCAAGATCTTACCTCCGGGGCCCCGTGGGGCTACACCTTC. This chain links TRBV4-1 with TRBJ1-2; maybe TRBD1 (5 bases). The germline CDR1 and CDR2 sequences are MGHRA and YSYEKL. V lost 0 bases, J lost 8 bases, and 22 bases lay in between. This CDR3 has 17 residues.

The J gene is TRBJ2-6, the V gene TRBV19, with unresolved D. The CDR3 extends over 16 amino acids. CDR1 LNHDA and CDR2 SQIVND come from the germline V gene (reference sequence). Trimming stripped 3 bases from V and 0 bases from J, with 9 bases between. This CDR3 is CASSMTRSSGANVLTF. The DNA for the CDR3 is TGTGCCAGTAGTATGACCAGGAGCTCTGGGGCCAACGTCCTGACTTTC. Filled out from reference TRBV19 and TRBJ2-6, the complete variable domain reads DGGITQSPKYLFRKEGQNVTLSCEQNLNHDAMYWYRQDPGQGLRLIYYSQIVNDFQKGDIAEGYSVSREKKESFPLTVTSAQKNPTAFYLCASSMTRSSGANVLTFGAGSRLTVL.

Comments on this clone: Other DNA sequences within the sample encode an identical CDR3. This chain joins TRBV7-2 and TRBJ2-2; 12 bases fit TRBD2. From germline, CDR1 is SGHTA and CDR2 FQGNSA. After removal of 5 bases from V and 6 bases from J, the junction contained 7 bases not matched to a gene. The CDR3 has 16 residues. CDR3 amino acids: CASSQTSGSGSGELFF. The CDR3 region has the DNA TGTGCCAGCAGCCAGACTAGCGGGAGTGGTTCCGGGGAGCTGTTTTTT.

The chain employs TRBV5-1 and TRBJ2-5; D gene unclear. Germline assignment: CDR1 SGHRS and CDR2 YFSETQ. Trimming shortened V by 4 bases and J by 1 base, and 14 bases separated the two germline ends. This CDR3 region has 15 residues. Here the CDR3 reads CASSRQEEIQETQYF. As DNA, the CDR3 is TGCGCCAGCAGCCGACAAGAGGAGATCCAAGAGACCCAGTACTTC.

This clone came up once. This sequence joins TRBV5-6 and TRBJ1-6; TRBD1 is a possible D gene (5 bases). Trimming stripped 4 bases from V and 4 bases from J, with 15 bases between. CDR1 is SGHDT and CDR2 is YYEEEE in the germline V gene. CDR3 size: 16 residues. This CDR3 is CASSPTGDVYNSPLHF. The DNA of the CDR3 is TGTGCCAGCAGCCCGACGGGGGACGTTTATAATTCACCCCTCCACTTT.

The gene calls are TRBV7-8 and TRBJ1-5, with D possibly TRBD1 on 5 matching bases. The V and J ends lost 2 bases and 2 bases respectively, with 13 bases between them. Germline values: CDR1 SGHVS, CDR2 FQNEAQ. The CDR3 extends over 16 amino acids. The CDR3 sequence is CASSLQGGVGNQPQHF. DNA of the CDR3: TGTGCCAGCAGCTTACAGGGCGGGGTCGGCAATCAGCCCCAGCATTTT. Full variable domain (outside the CDR3, taken from reference TRBV7-8 and TRBJ1-5): GAGVSQSPRYKVAKRGQDVALRCDPISGHVSLFWYQQALGQGPEFLTYFQNEAQLDKSGLPSDRFFAERPEGSVSTLKIQRTQQEDSAVYLCASSLQGGVGNQPQHFGDGTRLSIL.

This chain uses TRBV5-1 with TRBJ2-7; weak D call: TRBD2 (6 bases). Germline V gives CDR1 SGHRS, CDR2 YFSETQ. V gave up 0 bases and J gave up 0 bases, with 7 bases separating them. CDR3 size: 14 residues. CDR3 sequence (DNA): TGCGCCAGCAGCTTGGCCGGGAGCTCCTACGAGCAGTACGTC. Its translation: CASSLAGSSYEQYV.

This clone was observed once. DNA of the CDR3: TGTGCCTGGAGTTGGGAGCGAGGAACTGAAGCTTTCTTT. As protein: CAWSWERGTEAFF. This chain uses TRBV30 with TRBJ1-1; no clear D gene. Trimming left V 2 bases short and J 5 bases short, with 12 bases between. Germline-derived CDR1 and CDR2 are GTSNPN and SVGIG (reference sequence). The CDR3 loop spans 13 amino acids.

The chain combines TRBV19 with TRBJ2-3, with 15 bases fitting TRBD2. Trimming at V came to 6 bases and at J to 1 base, leaving 2 bases not matched to a gene. The CDR3 is 16 amino acids. Germline V gives CDR1 LNHDA, CDR2 SQIVND (reference sequence). The CDR3 DNA is TGTGCCAGTAGGAGGACTAGCGGGAGGGGCACAGATACGCAGTATTTT. Translating gives CASRRTSGRGTDTQYF.